Listed below are T cell receptor beta chains from one sample, sequenced in a study of blood T cell repertoires in COVID-19. Assay: immunoSEQ multiplex PCR; the TCRdb copy retains only in-frame clones and omits some. The data contain tens of thousands of clones, approximately 84% of them singletons. The sequenced sample consisted of peripheral blood. The receptors originated from a human donor in a cohort sampled during active COVID-19. The CDR3 runs from the conserved cysteine through the conserved F or W. A D gene is named only where the DNA matches it firmly. Clone sizes are given selectively: once, few, many, or a class where the clone is expanded.

TRBJ1-5,NA,TRBV19,NA,CATNRNSNQPQHF,TGTGCCACAAACAGGAATAGCAATCAGCCCCAGCATTTT
TRBJ1-2,NA,TRBV12-3/TRBV12-4,NA,CASSRDGAGYTF,TGTGCCAGCAGTCGCGACGGAGCGGGCTACACCTTC
TRBJ2-2,NA,TRBV29-1,NA,CSVEEWGTQGYTGELFF,TGCAGCGTTGAAGAGTGGGGGACACAGGGATACACCGGGGAGCTGTTTTTT
TRBJ1-2,NA,TRBV5-1,NA,CASSLDPADYGYTF,TGCGCCAGCAGCTTAGACCCGGCGGACTATGGCTACACCTTC
TRBJ1-5,NA,TRBV2,NA,CASKGSGTQSGPQHF,TGTGCCAGCAAGGGGTCCGGGACACAATCAGGGCCCCAGCATTTT
TRBJ1-1,NA,TRBV5-1,TRBD1,CASSAGTGLEAFF,TGCGCCAGCAGCGCCGGGACAGGGTTAGAAGCTTTCTTT
TRBJ2-2,NA,TRBV18,TRBD1,CASSRQADRGSGELFF,TGTGCCAGCTCACGTCAAGCCGACAGGGGATCCGGGGAGCTGTTTTTT
TRBJ2-2,few,TRBV9,TRBD2,CASSHHSTSGKGGRELFF,TGTGCCAGCAGCCACCACTCGACTAGCGGGAAGGGTGGGAGGGAGCTGTTTTTT
TRBJ2-1,NA,TRBV7-2,NA,CASSLGYGAYNEQFF,TGTGCCAGCAGCTTAGGTTACGGGGCCTACAATGAGCAGTTCTTC
TRBJ2-7,NA,TRBV10-3,TRBD1,CAIRNSGQGNEQYF,TGTGCCATCAGAAACTCGGGACAGGGGAACGAGCAGTACTTC
TRBJ2-7,NA,TRBV7-9,TRBD2,CASSLDSTSGGLEQYF,TGTGCCAGCAGCTTAGATTCGACTAGCGGGGGGCTTGAGCAGTACTTC
TRBJ1-3,NA,TRBV11-2,TRBD1,CASSRDRGHGNTIYF,TGTGCCAGCAGCCGGGACAGGGGGCATGGAAACACCATATATTTT
TRBJ1-5,NA,TRBV10-3,NA,CAISIEQGGQPQHF,TGTGCCATCAGCATAGAGCAGGGCGGCCAGCCCCAGCATTTT
TRBJ2-5,few,TRBV3-1/TRBV3-2,TRBD2,CASSQELAGGERTQYF,TGTGCCAGCAGCCAAGAACTAGCGGGAGGGGAAAGGACCCAGTACTTC
TRBJ2-7,NA,TRBV7-8,TRBD1,CASSSGQGILGGQYF,TGTGCCAGCAGCTCCGGACAGGGGATTTTGGGAGGGCAGTACTTC
TRBJ2-2,NA,TRBV12-5,TRBD1,CASGPGTGNTGELFF,TGTGCTAGTGGTCCCGGGACAGGGAACACCGGGGAGCTGTTTTTT
TRBJ2-3,NA,TRBV3-1/TRBV3-2,NA,CASSHSRGGSPGTDTQYF,TGTGCCAGCAGCCACTCCCGAGGAGGTAGCCCTGGCACAGATACGCAGTATTTT
TRBJ2-1,once,TRBV3-1/TRBV3-2,TRBD2,CASSHSTGTSGNNEQFF,TGTGCCAGCAGCCATTCAACCGGGACTAGCGGGAACAATGAGCAGTTCTTC
TRBJ2-7,NA,TRBV5-4,TRBD1,CASSLDRGNYEQYF,TGTGCCAGCAGCTTGGACAGGGGTAATTACGAGCAGTACTTC
TRBJ2-2,NA,TRBV3-1/TRBV3-2,NA,CASSQVVGELFF,TGTGCCAGCAGCCAAGTCGTAGGGGAGCTGTTTTTT
TRBJ2-1,NA,TRBV3-1/TRBV3-2,TRBD1,CASSKPGQKYNEQFF,TGTGCCAGCAGCAAACCGGGACAGAAATACAATGAGCAGTTCTTC
TRBJ2-7,NA,TRBV20-1,TRBD1,CSVHLDRRQYF,TGCAGTGTTCATTTGGACAGGAGGCAGTACTTC
TRBJ2-1,once,TRBV6-5,NA,CASSFQVSSYNEQFF,TGTGCCAGCAGTTTCCAGGTTAGCTCCTACAATGAGCAGTTCTTC
TRBJ1-5,NA,TRBV6-4,NA,CASSESPRDFSNQPQHF,TGTGCCAGCAGTGAGTCTCCTCGGGATTTTAGCAATCAGCCCCAGCATTTT
TRBJ2-2,NA,TRBV5-6,NA,CASSLAQSGGRTGELFF,TGTGCCAGCAGCTTGGCCCAGAGCGGAGGAAGGACCGGGGAGCTGTTTTTT
TRBJ2-1,few,TRBV13,TRBD2,CASSSRWAGGNNEQFF,TGTGCCAGCAGCTCCCGGTGGGCGGGAGGGAACAATGAGCAGTTCTTC
TRBJ2-1,NA,TRBV5-6,NA,CASSLQSFAEFF,TGTGCCAGCAGCTTACAATCTTTTGCGGAGTTCTTC
TRBJ2-7,NA,TRBV5-1,TRBD2,CASSGAGGSETYEQYF,TGCGCCAGCAGCGGTGCGGGGGGGAGCGAGACCTACGAGCAGTACTTC
TRBJ1-1,NA,TRBV3-1/TRBV3-2,NA,CASSQGVGGSTTEAFF,TGTGCCAGCAGCCAAGGTGTGGGGGGAAGCACCACTGAAGCTTTCTTT
TRBJ2-7,NA,TRBV20-1,TRBD2,CSASKAGVKSYEQYF,TGCAGTGCTAGTAAAGCGGGAGTGAAGTCCTACGAGCAGTACTTC
TRBJ2-5,NA,TRBV7-2,NA,CASSLVSGAETQYF,TGTGCCAGCAGCTTAGTTTCAGGGGCGGAGACCCAGTACTTC
TRBJ1-4,NA,TRBV5-1,NA,CASSPDAGRTVLFF,TGCGCCAGCAGCCCGGACGCCGGGAGGACTGTGCTGTTTTTT
TRBJ2-7,once,TRBV28,NA,CASSLSIGLYCEQYF,TGTGCCAGCAGTTTATCTATTGGGCTCTACTGCGAGCAGTACTTC
TRBJ2-5,NA,TRBV3-1/TRBV3-2,TRBD2,CASSQGLSRGQETQYF,TGTGCCAGCAGCCAAGGCCTCTCGCGGGGGCAAGAGACCCAGTACTTC
TRBJ1-6,NA,TRBV7-2,TRBD1,CASSSDRGRDSPLHF,TGTGCCAGCAGCTCCGACAGGGGCAGAGATTCACCCCTCCACTTT
TRBJ1-3,NA,TRBV6-1,NA,CASSEGAPSRNTIYF,TGTGCCAGCAGTGAAGGAGCTCCTTCAAGAAACACCATATATTTT
TRBJ2-5,NA,TRBV18,NA,CASSPPGRQETQYF,TGTGCCAGCTCACCCCCGGGGAGGCAAGAGACCCAGTACTTC
TRBJ2-7,NA,TRBV7-3,NA,CASSSRGDSYEQYF,TGTGCCAGCAGCTCCAGGGGGGACTCCTACGAGCAGTACTTC
TRBJ1-2,NA,TRBV6-5,NA,CASSVAANYGYTF,TGTGCCAGCTCTGTGGCAGCTAACTATGGCTACACCTTC
TRBJ2-7,NA,TRBV9,NA,CASSVGVPSHEQYF,TGTGCCAGCAGCGTTGGAGTACCTTCCCACGAGCAGTACTTC
TRBJ2-3,NA,TRBV9,TRBD2,CASSVVSGGAGDTQYF,TGTGCCAGCAGCGTAGTGAGCGGGGGGGCGGGAGATACGCAGTATTTT